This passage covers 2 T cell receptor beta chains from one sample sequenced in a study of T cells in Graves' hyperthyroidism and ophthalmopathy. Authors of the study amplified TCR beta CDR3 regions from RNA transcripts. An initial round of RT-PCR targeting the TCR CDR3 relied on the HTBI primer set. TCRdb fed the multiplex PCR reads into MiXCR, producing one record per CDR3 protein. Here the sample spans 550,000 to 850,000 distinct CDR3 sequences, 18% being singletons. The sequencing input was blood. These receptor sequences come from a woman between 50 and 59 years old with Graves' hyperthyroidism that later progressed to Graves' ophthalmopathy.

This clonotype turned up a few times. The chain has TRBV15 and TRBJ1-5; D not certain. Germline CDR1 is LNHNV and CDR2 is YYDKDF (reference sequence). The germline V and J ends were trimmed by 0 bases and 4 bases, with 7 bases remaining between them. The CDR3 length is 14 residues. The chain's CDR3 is CATSRDKRNQPQHF. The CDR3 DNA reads TGTGCCACCAGCAGAGATAAGAGGAATCAGCCCCAGCATTTT.

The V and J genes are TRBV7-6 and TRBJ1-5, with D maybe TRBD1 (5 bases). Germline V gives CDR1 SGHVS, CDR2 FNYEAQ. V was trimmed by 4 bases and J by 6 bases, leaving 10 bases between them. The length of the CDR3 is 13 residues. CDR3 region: CASSYVDSQPQHF. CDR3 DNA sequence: TGTGCCAGCAGCTACGTAGACAGTCAGCCCCAGCATTTT.